What follows are 18 T cell receptor beta chains derived from one specimen sequenced in a study of OX40 agonist ivuxolimab in advanced cancers. The repertoire was sequenced with immunoSEQ multiplex PCR; TCRdb's copy has only in-frame clones and lacks some. The sample includes 57,000 or so clones, 92% of them seen just once. Sequenced material: CD4+ or CD8+ T cells sorted from blood, taken in a trial of the OX40 agonist ivuxolimab. The receptors shown here come from an adult with an advanced solid tumor such as melanoma, head and neck, liver or kidney cancer.

This chain joins TRBV21-1 and TRBJ1-6. TRBV21-1 is designated a pseudogene. The CDR3 consists of 14 residues. CDR3 residues: CASSKWGVASPLHF. CDR3 nucleotide sequence: TGTGCCAGCAGCAAATGGGGGGTTGCTTCACCCCTCCACTTT.

The V gene is TRBV30, the J gene TRBJ2-1; TRBD1 matches 9 bases. The CDR3 loop spans 14 amino acids. In germline, CDR1 is GTSNPN, CDR2 SVGIG (reference sequence). With V trimmed by 2 bases and J by 6 bases, 5 bases remained unmatched. DNA of the CDR3: TGTGCCTGGAGTCTAGGACAGGGGTTCAATGAGCAGTTCTTC. This codes for CAWSLGQGFNEQFF.

The V gene is TRBV6-6, the J gene TRBJ2-7; possibly TRBD1 or TRBD2 for D (5 bases each). The V end lost 4 bases, the J end lost 6 bases, and 19 bases lay between the germline ends. The length of the CDR3 is 15 residues. The germline V gene has CDR1 MNHNY and CDR2 SVGAGI (reference sequence). The CDR3 protein is CASSSTRDPLGEQYF. The CDR3 coding sequence is TGTGCCAGCAGTTCCACTCGGGACCCTTTGGGCGAGCAGTACTTC.

J is TRBJ2-7 and V is TRBV27, with D perhaps matching TRBD1 or TRBD2 (5 bases each). With 4 bases removed from V and 3 bases from J, the gap between germline ends came to 16 bases. CDR3 length: 15 amino acids. Germline V CDR1 and CDR2: MNHEY, SMNVEV (reference sequence). For the CDR3, the DNA is TGTGCCAGCAGTTATCGCCGGGACCCTGGCTACGAGCAGTACTTC. This codes for CASSYRRDPGYEQYF.

This clone was seen just once. This chain uses TRBV5-1 with TRBJ2-1; D is unclear. Germline V gives CDR1 SGHRS, CDR2 YFSETQ. Trimming took 3 bases from V and 8 from J, leaving 6 bases between them. CDR3 length: 11 residues. The CDR3 DNA reads TGCGCCAGCAGCTCCCAGCATGAGCAGTTCTTC. Translation gives CASSSQHEQFF.

The CDR3 protein is CAGRTGASNNEQFF. In DNA, the CDR3 is TGTGCCGGCCGTACGGGGGCTTCTAACAATGAGCAGTTCTTC. The chain links TRBV6-6 to TRBJ2-1, with D perhaps TRBD1 or TRBD2 (6 bases each). The V end was cut by 11 bases, the J end by 5 bases, with 19 bases between. Germline V gene lookup returns CDR1 MNHNY and CDR2 SVGAGI (reference sequence). This CDR3 spans 14 amino acids.

V is TRBV30 and J is TRBJ1-3, with 9 bases that match TRBD1. This CDR3 is built from 13 residues. The V gene's germline CDR1 is GTSNPN and CDR2 SVGIG (reference sequence). V lost 5 bases to trimming and J lost 3 bases; unmatched junction nucleotides: 2. CDR3: CAWGTGFGNTIYF. CDR3 in DNA: TGTGCCTGGGGGACAGGGTTTGGAAACACCATATATTTT.

The chain has TRBV7-3 and TRBJ1-2; 7 bases fit TRBD1. Looked up from germline, CDR1 is SGHTA and CDR2 is FQGTGA. CDR3 size: 15 residues. V lost 6 bases and J lost 4; bases outside the gene matches: 11. This CDR3 reads CASRPGTEVGYGYTF. CDR3 DNA: TGTGCCAGCAGACCCGGGACAGAAGTAGGCTATGGCTACACCTTC.

The chain has TRBV30 and TRBJ1-4; 7 nucleotides match TRBD1. The CDR3 has 14 residues. The germline V gene encodes CDR1 GTSNPN and CDR2 SVGIG (reference sequence). The trim removed 5 bases at V and 4 bases at J, leaving 7 bases unmatched. CDR3 bases: TGTGCCTGGGGTACAGGGGCTTTTAATGAAAAACTGTTTTTT. As protein: CAWGTGAFNEKLFF. The whole variable domain, filled in from reference TRBV30 and TRBJ1-4, reads SQTIHQWPATLVQPVGSPLSLECTVEGTSNPNLYWYRQAAGRGLQLLFYSVGIGQISSEVPQNLSASRPQDRQFILSSKKLLLSDSGFYLCAWGTGAFNEKLFFGSGTQLSVL.

The chain couples TRBV9 to TRBJ2-5; a possible D gene is TRBD1 (7 bases). CDR3 length: 16 amino acids. The germline V gene has CDR1 SGDLS and CDR2 YYNGEE. The V gene lost 0 bases and the J gene lost 1 base, with 13 bases spanning the gap. CDR3 sequence reads: CASSVGTGLIQETQYF. CDR3 DNA sequence: TGTGCCAGCAGCGTAGGGACAGGACTAATCCAAGAGACCCAGTACTTC.

This chain links TRBV18 with TRBJ1-1; 8 nucleotides match TRBD1. Germline CDR1 is KGHSH and CDR2 is LQKENI. The trim removed 5 bases at V and 1 base at J, leaving 6 bases unmatched. The CDR3 runs to 15 residues. CDR3 in DNA: TGTGCCAGCTCAGTCAGGACAGGGCAGAACACTGAAGCTTTCTTT. Its protein is CASSVRTGQNTEAFF.

About this clone: One end of the junction is discordant with germline, which a read error may explain. The genes are TRBV2 and TRBJ2-1; no firm D call. CDR1 is SNHLY and CDR2 is FYNNEI in the germline V gene. The CDR3 contains 12 residues. CDR3 bases: TGTGCCAGCAGCGAAGGGCTATTCGAGCAGTTCTTC. It specifies CASSEGLFEQFF.

The chain links TRBV5-5 to TRBJ1-5; D gene unclear. Germline values: CDR1 SGHKS, CDR2 YYEKEE (reference sequence). Trimming stripped 4 bases from V and 3 bases from J, with 20 bases between. This CDR3 is 17 amino acids long. The CDR3, as DNA: TGTGCCAGCAGCCCGGAACACCGCCTGCCCGACAATCAGCCCCAGCATTTT. Protein product: CASSPEHRLPDNQPQHF.

The chain employs TRBV7-8 and TRBJ2-3; tentatively, D is TRBD2 (5 bases). This CDR3 comprises 18 residues. Germline V gene data show CDR1 as SGHVS and CDR2 as FQNEAQ. V was cut by 1 base and J by 6 bases, with 23 bases left in between. In DNA, the CDR3 is TGTGCCAGCAGCTTAGTTTCAGGCGGGCTAGGCGTACGGGATACGCAGTATTTT. Translated: CASSLVSGGLGVRDTQYF. The variable domain in full, completed from reference TRBV7-8 and TRBJ2-3, reads GAGVSQSPRYKVAKRGQDVALRCDPISGHVSLFWYQQALGQGPEFLTYFQNEAQLDKSGLPSDRFFAERPEGSVSTLKIQRTQQEDSAVYLCASSLVSGGLGVRDTQYFGPGTRLTVL.

The chain employs TRBV10-3 and TRBJ1-5; 8 nucleotides agree with TRBD1. Germline assignment: CDR1 ENHRY and CDR2 SYGVKD. The ends lost 6 bases at V and 5 bases at J; junction bases unmatched: 12. This CDR3 is 16 amino acids long. The CDR3 is CAIRSSTGENHQPQHF. CDR3 DNA: TGTGCCATCAGGTCCTCGACAGGGGAAAACCATCAGCCCCAGCATTTT.

The sample holds one count of this clone. This chain joins TRBV7-2 and TRBJ2-3, with 8 bases identical to TRBD1. Germline V lookup: CDR1 SGHTA, CDR2 FQGNSA. Germline trimming cut 0 bases from V and 1 base from J; bases unmatched to any gene: 6. This CDR3 has 17 residues. CDR3 loop: CASSLALQGAGTDTQYF. DNA for the CDR3: TGTGCCAGCAGCTTAGCACTCCAGGGGGCTGGCACAGATACGCAGTATTTT.

The rearrangement links TRBV6-1 to TRBJ2-2; no firm D call. Germline values: CDR1 MNHNS, CDR2 SASEGT. V lost 2 bases, J lost 9 bases, and 4 bases lay in between. This CDR3 region has 11 residues. In DNA form, the CDR3 reads TGTGCCAGCAGTGAACGTCGGGAGCTGTTTTTT. Translation: CASSERRELFF.

The genes are TRBV6-1 and TRBJ2-5; 12 nucleotides align to TRBD2. Losses at the gene ends were 3 bases for V and 4 bases for J; bases not matched to a gene: 15. CDR3 length equals 19 residues. The germline V gene encodes CDR1 MNHNS and CDR2 SASEGT. The CDR3 DNA reads TGTGCCAGCAGTGAGTACCCCCCTAGCGGGGGGGCTTCAGGAGAGACCCAGTACTTC. It is translated as CASSEYPPSGGASGETQYF.